The entry that follows covers one TCR beta chain sequence. What it binds is unknown. At one end, the junction sequence differs from germline, possibly due to a read error. For sequencing, patients were chosen who had shown expansion of CD8+CD57+ cells by flow cytometry. This sample is part of a study of CD8+CD57+ T cells in acquired aplastic anemia. Turning to the study itself: DNA from sorted CD4+ and CD8+ cells averaged around 3.5 ug. The study's findings and limits: More than 25 was the count of CD8+ CDR3 sequences that patients shared with controls. Researchers reported that CD8+ Simpson's diversity was not significantly different in patients versus controls.

Genomic DNA provided the template from which TCR beta VDJ and CDR3 profiles were obtained. A single record per CDR3 protein comes from TCRdb applying MiXCR to the reads. The sample yields approximately 250,000 distinct CDR3 sequences, approximately 79% seen once. The CDR3 length is 17 residues. The germline V gene encodes CDR1 SGHVS and CDR2 FQNEAQ. The TCR was taken from a human donor with aplastic anemia. The gene calls are TRBV7-8 and TRBJ2-3; D is possibly TRBD2 (6 bases). The sequenced material came from sorted CD4+, CD8+, or CD8+CD57+ T cells (not recorded which) from PBMCs. This CDR3 reads CASSLAVIAGRKDTQYF. CDR3 in DNA: TGTGCCAGCAGTTTAGCGGTAATTGCGGGACGCAAAGATACGCAGTATTTT.